These 17 T cell receptor beta chains came from one sample sequenced in a study of blood T cell repertoires in COVID-19. Assay used: immunoSEQ multiplex PCR; TCRdb lists only in-frame clones, some missing. The sample has about 290,000 clones; over 80% are singletons. The sample consisted of peripheral blood. The source is a woman aged 45-65 years with active or convalescent COVID-19.

The gene calls are TRBV11-3 and TRBJ1-2; 8 nucleotides match TRBD1. The V and J ends lost 5 bases and 4 bases, in that order; junction bases with no gene match: 9. CDR3 size: 15 residues. Germline CDR1 SGHNT, CDR2 YENEEA. The CDR3 loop reads CASSIGTGPSYGYTF. The CDR3, as DNA: TGTGCCAGCAGCATCGGGACAGGACCCTCCTATGGCTACACCTTC.

The rearrangement uses TRBV18 and TRBJ2-1; D possibly corresponds to TRBD2 (6 bases). The length of the CDR3 is 19 residues. Between the trimmed V and J ends, which lost 5 bases and 4 bases, there was a span of 27 bases. CDR1 KGHSH and CDR2 LQKENI come from the germline V gene. The CDR3 loop reads CASSNSQIRDSFRYNEQFF. The CDR3 region has the DNA TGTGCCAGCTCAAACTCACAGATCCGGGACTCGTTTCGTTACAATGAGCAGTTCTTC.

The genes are TRBV2 and TRBJ2-7, with a possible D match to TRBD1 (6 bases). Germline assignment: CDR1 SNHLY and CDR2 FYNNEI. The V gene lost 4 bases and the J gene lost 5 bases, with 12 bases spanning the gap. The CDR3 covers 13 residues. The CDR3 loop is CASSANRVDEQYF. In DNA, the CDR3 is TGTGCCAGCAGTGCCAACAGGGTCGACGAGCAGTACTTC.

This chain uses TRBV7-2 with TRBJ1-2; no clear D. Trimming stripped 0 bases from V and 8 bases from J, with 16 bases between. The CDR3 covers 15 residues. Germline assignment: CDR1 SGHTA and CDR2 FQGNSA. The CDR3 region is CASSLAPARSGGYTF. The DNA of the CDR3 is TGTGCCAGCAGCTTAGCGCCGGCCCGCAGCGGCGGCTACACCTTC.

This chain uses TRBV5-6 with TRBJ2-7; 10 bases agree with TRBD1. The V and J ends lost 4 bases and 3 bases, in that order; junction bases with no gene match: 4. The CDR3 loop spans 14 amino acids. CDR1 is SGHDT, CDR2 YYEEEE, per germline. In nucleotides, the CDR3 is TGTGCCAGCAGCCGGACAGGGGGAGGCTACGAGCAGTACTTC. This translates into CASSRTGGGYEQYF.

DNA of the CDR3: TGTGCCAGCAGTCCCGTAGGTAGCGGGAGGGCCTTGTACAATGAGCAGTTCTTC. Amino acid sequence: CASSPVGSGRALYNEQFF. This chain joins TRBV28 and TRBJ2-1; TRBD2 aligns across 11 bases. The CDR3 is 18 amino acids. Germline V lookup: CDR1 MDHEN, CDR2 SYDVKM. The ends lost 5 bases at V and 4 bases at J; junction bases unmatched: 13.

Notes on this clone: The same CDR3 arises from other DNA sequences in this sample as well. The V gene is TRBV7-9, the J gene TRBJ2-1; 9 bases map to TRBD2. The length of the CDR3 is 15 residues. Losses at the gene ends were 6 bases for V and 0 bases for J; bases not matched to a gene: 3. In germline, CDR1 is SEHNR, CDR2 FQNEAQ (reference sequence). This CDR3 reads CASSRLAASYNEQFF. The CDR3 DNA sequence: TGTGCCAGCAGTCGACTAGCGGCCTCCTACAATGAGCAGTTCTTC. Full variable domain (missing parts from reference TRBV7-9 and TRBJ2-1): DTGVSQNPRHKITKRGQNVTFRCDPISEHNRLYWYRQTLGQGPEFLTYFQNEAQLEKSRLLSDRFSAERPKGSFSTLEIQRTEQGDSAMYLCASSRLAASYNEQFFGPGTRLTVL.

The CDR3 protein is CASSPDRGNHYGYTF. Here the CDR3 DNA reads TGTGCCAGCAGCCCCGACAGGGGGAATCACTATGGCTACACCTTC. J is TRBJ1-2 and V is TRBV2, with 9 positions matching TRBD1. Losses at the gene ends were 6 bases for V and 3 bases for J; bases not matched to a gene: 8. Germline V lookup: CDR1 SNHLY, CDR2 FYNNEI. The CDR3 extends over 15 amino acids.

The rearrangement uses TRBV30 and TRBJ1-2; the D gene is possibly TRBD1 (5 bases). V dropped 5 bases and J dropped 6 bases, with 13 bases sitting between them. The CDR3 is 12 amino acids. Germline values: CDR1 GTSNPN, CDR2 SVGIG (reference sequence). The CDR3 DNA sequence: TGTGCCTGGGAACAGGTGAAGGATGGCTACACCTTC. Translation gives CAWEQVKDGYTF.

The CDR3 here is CASSLGDRGYSNQPQHF. CDR3 coding DNA: TGTGCCAGCAGCCTAGGGGACAGGGGATATAGCAATCAGCCCCAGCATTTT. The V call is TRBV28, the J call TRBJ1-5; 10 bases map to TRBD1. With V trimmed by 6 bases and J by 0 bases, 8 bases remained unmatched. Germline CDR1 and CDR2: MDHEN and SYDVKM. CDR3 length: 17 amino acids.

The chain has TRBV15 and TRBJ1-3; D is possibly TRBD1 (6 bases). The length of the CDR3 is 15 residues. V was pared by 3 bases and J by 4 bases, with 13 bases between. CDR1 and CDR2 (germline): LNHNV, YYDKDF (reference sequence). The CDR3 sequence is CATSRGQDMGNTIYF. CDR3 bases: TGTGCCACCAGCAGGGGACAAGACATGGGAAACACCATATATTTT. The complete variable domain, with remaining parts taken from reference TRBV15 and TRBJ1-3, reads DAMVIQNPRYQVTQFGKPVTLSCSQTLNHNVMYWYQQKSSQAPKLLFHYYDKDFNNEADTPDNFQSRRPNTSFCFLDIRSPGLGDTAMYLCATSRGQDMGNTIYFGEGSWLTVV.

This clone appeared once. The J gene is TRBJ1-1, the V gene TRBV10-2; D is ambiguous. The ends were cut back, 2 bases at V and 6 bases at J, with 10 bases in the middle. This CDR3 is 13 amino acids long. Germline V gene sequence: CDR1 WSHSY, CDR2 SAAADI. As DNA, the CDR3 is TGCGCCAGCAGTGAGCCGAGAATTGCTGAAGCTTTCTTT. Protein sequence: CASSEPRIAEAFF.

This chain links TRBV5-4 with TRBJ2-5; D is possibly TRBD2 (6 bases). Trimming left V 5 bases short and J 0 bases short, with 14 bases between. Per germline, CDR1 SGHNT and CDR2 YYREEE (reference sequence). There are 15 residues in the CDR3. CDR3 sequence reads: CASSMARENQETQYF. The CDR3 DNA follows: TGTGCCAGCAGTATGGCCCGGGAGAACCAAGAGACCCAGTACTTC.

Worth noting for this clone: Germline and junction disagree at one end, which may indicate a read error. The J gene is TRBJ1-1, the V gene TRBV3-1 (or the pseudogene TRBV3-2), with TRBD1 as a possible D gene (5 bases). CDR1 LGHDT and CDR2 YNNKEL come from the germline V gene (reference sequence). This CDR3 has 15 residues. The CDR3 here is CASSEEEGWNTEAFF. The CDR3 region has the DNA TGTGCCAGCAGCGAAGAGGAGGGGTGGAACACTGAAGCTTTCTTT.

The V gene is TRBV5-1, the J gene TRBJ1-4; the match to TRBD1 covers 10 bases. V lost 3 bases and J lost 8; bases outside the gene matches: 7. This CDR3 comprises 15 residues. From germline, CDR1 is SGHRS and CDR2 YFSETQ. The CDR3: CASSSTGTGDEKLFF. The CDR3 DNA reads TGCGCCAGCAGCTCAACCGGGACAGGGGACGAAAAACTGTTTTTT.

This sequence joins TRBV5-1 and TRBJ2-7; TRBD1 matches at 9 bases. The germline CDR1 and CDR2 sequences are SGHRS and YFSETQ. The V segment lost 4 bases and the J segment 2 bases; nucleotides outside the gene matches: 4. This CDR3 comprises 14 residues. The CDR3 region is CASSTGQGTYEQYF. DNA of the CDR3: TGCGCCAGCAGCACAGGACAGGGGACCTACGAGCAGTACTTC.

This clone was found a few times. The chain is built from TRBV27 and TRBJ1-2, with TRBD1 matching over 11 bases. The CDR3 spans 15 residues. Germline lookup yields CDR1 MNHEY and CDR2 SMNVEV (reference sequence). Losses at the gene ends were 5 bases for V and 4 bases for J; bases not matched to a gene: 6. The CDR3 here is CASSPGTGGFYGYTF. CDR3 in DNA: TGTGCCAGCAGTCCTGGGACAGGGGGATTCTATGGCTACACCTTC.